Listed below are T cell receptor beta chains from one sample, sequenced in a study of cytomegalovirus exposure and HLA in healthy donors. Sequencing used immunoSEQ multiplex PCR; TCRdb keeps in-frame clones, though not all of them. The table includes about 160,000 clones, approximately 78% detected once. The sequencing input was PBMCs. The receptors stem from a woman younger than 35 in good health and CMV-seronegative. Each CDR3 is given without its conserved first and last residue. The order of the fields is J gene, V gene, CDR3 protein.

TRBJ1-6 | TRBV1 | TSRRTGDNSPLH
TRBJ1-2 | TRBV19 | ASSSRQGALYGYT
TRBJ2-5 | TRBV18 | ASSPLAGGWEETQY
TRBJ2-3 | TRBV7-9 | AGAGVDTQY
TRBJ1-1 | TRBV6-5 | ASSPGWSAEAF
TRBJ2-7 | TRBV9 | ASSVGGGQGTYEQY
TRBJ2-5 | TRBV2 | ASPGHSEETQY
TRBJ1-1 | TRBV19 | ASSFTAGGNTEAF
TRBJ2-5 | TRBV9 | ASSAEPGGIETQY
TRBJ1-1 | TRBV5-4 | ASSPPGQVNTEAF
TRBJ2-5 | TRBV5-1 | ASSSGTYQETQY
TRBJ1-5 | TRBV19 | ASSSGTGGSRRNQPQH
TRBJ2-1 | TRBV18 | ASSISGGVSNEQF
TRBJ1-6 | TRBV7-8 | ASSLQESYNSPLH
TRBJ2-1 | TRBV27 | ASSFALPLAGSYNEQF
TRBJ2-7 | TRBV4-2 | ASSLTSANSYEQY
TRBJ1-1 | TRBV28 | ASTTPLGTGLTEAF
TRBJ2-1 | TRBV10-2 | ASSESRTIFYEQF
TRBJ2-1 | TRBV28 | ASSTSGKVGEQF
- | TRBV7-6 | ASSSLVDYEQY
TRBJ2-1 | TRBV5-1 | ASRPGTSGYNEQF
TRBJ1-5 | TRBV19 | ASSIGQGGTQPQH
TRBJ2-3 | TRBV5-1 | ASSSVGTSFFEDTQY
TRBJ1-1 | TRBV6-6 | ASTLANTEAF
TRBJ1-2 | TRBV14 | ASSRDRGSNYGYT
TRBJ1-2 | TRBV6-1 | ASSVNVQGFDGYT
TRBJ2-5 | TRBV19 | ASSIVGTVETQY
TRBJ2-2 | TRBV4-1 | ASSQQGRGGTGELF
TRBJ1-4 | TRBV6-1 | ASSGSAGTNEKLF
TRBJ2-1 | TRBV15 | ATSRISPGQGASEQF
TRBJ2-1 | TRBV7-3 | ASSPGASYNEQF
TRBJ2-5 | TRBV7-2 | ASSRTSGQTQY
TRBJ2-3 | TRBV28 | ASSSASDPSTDTQY
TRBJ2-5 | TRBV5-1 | ASSIAGAEETQY
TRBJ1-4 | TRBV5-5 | ASSLQGAREKLF
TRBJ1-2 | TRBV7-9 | ASSLSAVDSDYT
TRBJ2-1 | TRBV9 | ASSMGGFNYNEQF
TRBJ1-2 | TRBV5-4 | ASSPRQGLNYGYT
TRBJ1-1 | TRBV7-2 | ASSPPGGSEAF
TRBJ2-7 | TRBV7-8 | ASSSSSYEQY
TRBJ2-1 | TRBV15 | ATSRNPLSSYNEQF
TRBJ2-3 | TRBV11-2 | ASSLQGPDTQY
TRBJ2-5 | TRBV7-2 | ASSLRLAAQETQY
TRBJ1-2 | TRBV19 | ASSASGTGRTGYT
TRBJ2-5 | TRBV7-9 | ASSRIYQGARETQY
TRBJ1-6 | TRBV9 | ASSDPEGYNSPLH
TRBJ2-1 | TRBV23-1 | ASSWTSGSEGEQF
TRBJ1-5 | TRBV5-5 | ASSFGGNQPQH